Following are 17 T cell receptor beta chains from one sample sequenced in a study of T cell responses to AZD1222 COVID-19 vaccine (dated by TCRdb to about 2021). The library was built by means of the immunoSEQ multiplex PCR assay. TCRdb provides this immuneACCESS table in a form limited to in-frame rearrangements. Some clones are lacking; in checked studies, under half of them reflect an unresolved V gene, and why the rest are absent is not known. The sample table contains 100,000 to 150,000 clones; only one count was recorded for 90% of them. Of the sample, 6.5% to 8.5% falls within the top ten clones. The time point label corresponds to: baseline before first vaccination. Source: peripheral blood, taken on day 0 of AZD1222 vaccination. All receptors come from an adult in good health.

The rearrangement links TRBV12-5 to TRBJ2-2, with a tentative D call TRBD1 (5 bases). V lost 1 base to trimming and J lost 4 bases, with 19 bases between them. The CDR3 contains 18 residues. In germline, CDR1 is LGHNT, CDR2 FRNRAP. Written as DNA, the CDR3 is TGTGCTAGTGGTTTGGCCGCCACAGGAGCAGGGCCCACCGGGGAGCTGTTTTTT. It encodes CASGLAATGAGPTGELFF.

The V call is TRBV24-1, the J call TRBJ2-5; tentatively, D is TRBD2 (5 bases). V shed 5 bases and J shed 6 bases, with 18 bases lying between them. This CDR3 has 15 amino acids. Germline loops: CDR1 KGHDR, CDR2 SFDVKD. CDR3 residues: CATSAPGPSRQTQYF. CDR3 nucleotides: TGTGCCACCAGTGCCCCCGGGCCTAGCAGACAGACCCAGTACTTC.

A few counts support this clone. The V and J genes are TRBV7-3 and TRBJ2-3; D is unresolved. The CDR3 totals 17 residues. Trimming took 5 bases from V and 4 from J, leaving 22 bases between them. In germline, CDR1 is SGHTA, CDR2 FQGTGA. CDR3 DNA: TGTGCCAGCAGCCGAGGTGGTGTGGGGTGGTTGGCAGATACGCAGTATTTT. This encodes CASSRGGVGWLADTQYF.

This clone was seen only once. The V and J genes are TRBV3-1 (or the pseudogene TRBV3-2) and TRBJ2-7, with D tentatively TRBD1 (5 bases). Germline assignment: CDR1 LGHDT and CDR2 YNNKEL (reference sequence). The CDR3 is 14 amino acids. Trimming took off 3 bases at V and 2 bases at J, with 11 bases between the two ends. In DNA form, the CDR3 reads TGTGCCAGCAGCCAGCAGGGTTTGCCCTACGAGCAGTACTTC. Protein: CASSQQGLPYEQYF.

This chain uses TRBV28 with TRBJ1-2; 11 positions match TRBD1. CDR3 length: 12 amino acids. The germline gives CDR1 MDHEN, CDR2 SYDVKM. CDR3 protein: CAEGQGVFGYTF. The CDR3 nucleotides read TGTGCTGAGGGACAGGGGGTATTTGGCTACACCTTC.

This clone was seen more than once but under ten times. The chain combines TRBV28 with TRBJ1-5; no firm D call. Trimming cost V 6 bases and J 1 base, with 13 bases left between them. The CDR3 covers 15 residues. Germline CDR1 and CDR2: MDHEN and SYDVKM. The CDR3 loop reads CASSGSDGSNQPQHF. In nucleotides, the CDR3 is TGTGCCAGCAGCGGCTCCGACGGGAGCAATCAGCCCCAGCATTTT.

The V call is TRBV3-1 (or the pseudogene TRBV3-2), the J call TRBJ1-2; no reliable D call. The CDR3 runs 14 residues. Germline-derived CDR1 and CDR2 are LGHDT and YNNKEL (reference sequence). The germline V and J ends were trimmed by 1 base and 5 bases, with 11 bases remaining between them. CDR3 sequence: CASSQGARDYGYTF. The CDR3, as DNA: TGTGCCAGCAGCCAAGGGGCCCGGGATTATGGCTACACCTTC.

This chain connects TRBV30 to TRBJ1-2; D remains unclear. The CDR3 has 11 residues. V was trimmed by 8 bases and J by 6 bases, leaving 13 bases between them. Germline V CDR1 and CDR2: GTSNPN, SVGIG (reference sequence). The CDR3 reads CAALARNGYTF. The DNA of the CDR3 is TGTGCCGCTCTCGCCAGGAATGGCTACACCTTC.

This clone was recorded once. The chain uses TRBV4-3 and TRBJ2-5, with D hard to call. CDR1 is LGHNA, CDR2 YSLEER, per germline. This CDR3 has 16 residues. Trimming removed 0 bases at V and 1 base at J, with 12 bases between. CDR3 coding DNA: TGCGCCAGCAGCCAAGATCCTCTCGCAATCCAAGAGACCCAGTACTTC. This codes for CASSQDPLAIQETQYF.

This chain links TRBV6-6 with TRBJ1-6; a weak D match, TRBD1 (6 bases). Per the germline V gene, CDR1 is MNHNY and CDR2 is SVGAGI (reference sequence). The CDR3 spans 14 residues. V was clipped by 0 bases and J by 7 bases, with 7 bases between them. The CDR3, as DNA: TGTGCCAGCAGTTACTCAACAGGGAATTCACCCCTCCACTTT. Protein product: CASSYSTGNSPLHF.

This clone turned up a few times. The chain has TRBV7-9 and TRBJ2-3; 7 nucleotides align to TRBD1. Germline V lookup: CDR1 SEHNR, CDR2 FQNEAQ (reference sequence). The CDR3 consists of 16 residues. V shed 5 bases and J 2 bases; nucleotides not matched to a gene: 10. The CDR3 loop reads CASSHGTVDYTDTQYF. The CDR3 DNA sequence: TGTGCCAGCAGCCATGGGACAGTCGACTACACAGATACGCAGTATTTT.

This chain uses TRBV5-1 with TRBJ1-4; 7 bases are shared with TRBD1. Germline values: CDR1 SGHRS, CDR2 YFSETQ. After removal of 0 bases from V and 8 bases from J, the junction contained 4 bases not matched to a gene. This CDR3 is built from 14 residues. The chain's CDR3 is CASSLGQGGEKLFF. The CDR3, as DNA: TGCGCCAGCAGCTTGGGACAGGGAGGGGAAAAACTGTTTTTT.

The V gene is TRBV6-5, the J gene TRBJ2-7; TRBD2 matches 11 bases. J lost 2 bases, V lost 4 bases, and 4 bases had no gene match. This CDR3 is 15 amino acids long. Germline lookup yields CDR1 MNHEY and CDR2 SVGAGI. The CDR3 sequence is CASSSRLAGTYEQYF. CDR3 sequence (DNA): TGTGCCAGCAGTTCCAGACTAGCGGGGACCTACGAGCAGTACTTC.

This clone came up once. The rearrangement uses TRBV30 and TRBJ1-2, with TRBD1 matching over 10 bases. Germline CDR1 GTSNPN, CDR2 SVGIG (reference sequence). This CDR3 has 15 amino acids. V gave up 5 bases and J gave up 2 bases; unmatched junction bases: 8. The CDR3 loop is CAWGSRDRGNYGYTF. The CDR3 bases are TGTGCCTGGGGAAGCCGGGACAGGGGAAACTATGGCTACACCTTC.

The genes are TRBV6-5 and TRBJ2-5; D might be TRBD1 (6 bases). Germline lookup yields CDR1 MNHEY and CDR2 SVGAGI. V was cut by 1 base and J by 3 bases, with 6 bases left in between. The CDR3 covers 13 residues. In DNA, the CDR3 is TGTGCCAGCAGTTACTACAGGGAAGAGACCCAGTACTTC. As protein: CASSYYREETQYF.

There are a few counts of this clone. The rearrangement joins TRBV15 to TRBJ1-4; a weak D match, TRBD1 (5 bases). Germline V lookup: CDR1 LNHNV, CDR2 YYDKDF (reference sequence). The CDR3 has 14 residues. Deletions cut 1 base from V and 8 bases from J, with 11 bases between. The CDR3 DNA sequence: TGTGCCACCAGCAGAGCCAGGGAAGGGGAAAAACTGTTTTTT. This sequence encodes CATSRAREGEKLFF.

This chain connects TRBV20-1 to TRBJ1-6; no firm D call. The germline V and J ends were trimmed by 3 bases and 6 bases, with 9 bases remaining between them. This CDR3 has 13 residues. Looked up from germline, CDR1 is DFQATT and CDR2 is SNEGSKA (reference sequence). The CDR3 region has the DNA TGCAGTGCTAGTGCCACTACTAATTCACCCCTCCACTTT. Protein product: CSASATTNSPLHF.